A single sample gave rise to the 24 T cell receptor beta chains below, sequenced in a study of blood T cell repertoires in COVID-19. The assay was immunoSEQ multiplex PCR, and TCRdb's table has in-frame clones only and misses some. The sample yields 100,000 to 150,000 clones, roughly four fifths seen once. The sequenced sample consisted of peripheral blood. The source is a man aged 40-49 years with active or convalescent COVID-19.

This sequence joins TRBV18 and TRBJ2-7, with 7 bases lining up with TRBD1. The length of the CDR3 is 13 residues. Per the germline V gene, CDR1 is KGHSH and CDR2 is LQKENI. V trimming: 1 base; J trimming: 5 bases; junction bases outside the gene matches: 2. The CDR3, as DNA: TGTGCCAGCTCACCACGAACAGGGGACGAGCAGTACTTC. Amino acid sequence: CASSPRTGDEQYF.

The chain is built from TRBV11-1 and TRBJ1-1, with TRBD1 identical over 7 bases. V shed 5 bases, J shed 5 bases, and the junction held 5 bases outside the gene matches. Per the germline V gene, CDR1 is SGHAT and CDR2 is FQDESV (reference sequence). This CDR3 region has 13 residues. CDR3 amino acids: CASSPDRATEAFF. In DNA form, the CDR3 reads TGTGCCAGCAGCCCCGACAGGGCGACTGAAGCTTTCTTT.

The chain combines TRBV7-9 with TRBJ2-3; D perhaps matches TRBD2 (5 bases). The CDR3 extends over 15 amino acids. Germline V gives CDR1 SEHNR, CDR2 FQNEAQ (reference sequence). Trimming left V 5 bases short and J 0 bases short, with 12 bases between. Here the CDR3 reads CASSLVALSTDTQYF. As DNA, the CDR3 is TGTGCCAGCAGCCTAGTAGCGCTGAGCACAGATACGCAGTATTTT.

J is TRBJ2-2 and V is TRBV7-2, with D possibly TRBD1 on 6 matching bases. Trimming cost V 2 bases and J 4 bases, with 14 bases left between them. This CDR3 is 16 amino acids long. Per the germline V gene, CDR1 is SGHTA and CDR2 is FQGNSA. The CDR3 here is CASSLLAGVGTGELFF. The DNA of the CDR3 is TGTGCCAGCAGCTTACTGGCAGGGGTGGGCACCGGGGAGCTGTTTTTT.

The chain couples TRBV18 to TRBJ1-2, with D perhaps matching TRBD1 (6 bases). Germline V gene lookup returns CDR1 KGHSH and CDR2 LQKENI. The germline V and J ends were trimmed by 6 bases and 4 bases, with 21 bases remaining between them. This CDR3 is built from 16 residues. CDR3: CASSDGWQGRSYGYTF. The CDR3 DNA reads TGTGCCAGCTCCGACGGGTGGCAGGGGCGGAGCTATGGCTACACCTTC.

The CDR3 DNA sequence: TGTGCCAGCAGTCCGGCGGGGTTAAGGGGCGCACACAAAAACATTCAGTACTTC. Its protein product is CASSPAGLRGAHKNIQYF. This chain connects TRBV27 to TRBJ2-4, with TRBD2 as a possible D gene (6 bases). Trimming shortened V by 5 bases and J by 3 bases, and 23 bases separated the two germline ends. CDR1 and CDR2 (germline): MNHEY, SMNVEV (reference sequence). This CDR3 has 18 residues.

This rearrangement joins TRBV3-1 (or the pseudogene TRBV3-2) to TRBJ2-3; TRBD2 matches 10 bases. After removal of 4 bases from V and 1 base from J, the junction contained 2 bases not matched to a gene. The CDR3 sequence is 15 residues long. The germline gives CDR1 LGHDT, CDR2 YNNKEL (reference sequence). CDR3 protein: CASSRGTSGTDTQYF. DNA for the CDR3: TGTGCCAGCAGCCGAGGGACTAGCGGCACAGATACGCAGTATTTT.

This clone was recorded once. The chain carries TRBV6-2 or TRBV6-3 and TRBJ2-1; 12 positions agree with TRBD2. This CDR3 is built from 17 residues. Germline-derived CDR1 and CDR2 are MNHEY and SVGEGT. J was trimmed by 9 bases and V by 2 bases; bases with no gene match: 11. The CDR3 region is CASSYLKVGLAGFEQFF. DNA for the CDR3: TGTGCCAGCAGTTACCTCAAAGTAGGACTAGCGGGGTTTGAGCAGTTCTTC.

This rearrangement joins TRBV5-5 to TRBJ2-2; 10 bases agree with TRBD1. V shed 2 bases, J shed 5 bases, and the junction held 3 bases outside the gene matches. Per the germline V gene, CDR1 is SGHKS and CDR2 is YYEKEE (reference sequence). The CDR3 is made up of 15 amino acids. The CDR3 bases are TGTGCCAGCAGCTTTGGGACAGGGGAAACCGGGGAGCTGTTTTTT. This gives the protein CASSFGTGETGELFF.

This clone was seen only once. The junction and the germline gene differ at one end; a read error may be behind it. V gene TRBV7-8 combines with J gene TRBJ2-5; the D gene is possibly TRBD2 (5 bases). The CDR3 has 14 amino acids. Germline V gives CDR1 SGHVS, CDR2 FQNEAQ. The CDR3 DNA reads TGCGCCAGCAGCTTGGCAGGCGGGCAAGAGACCCAGTACTTC. It yields the protein CASSLAGGQETQYF.

V and J are TRBV3-1 (or the pseudogene TRBV3-2) and TRBJ1-1; D perhaps matches TRBD1 (5 bases). Trimming took 1 base from V and 0 from J, leaving 9 bases between them. Looked up from germline, CDR1 is LGHDT and CDR2 is YNNKEL (reference sequence). This CDR3 contains 15 residues. CDR3 bases: TGTGCCAGCAGCCAAGCGGGACTTTTGAACACTGAAGCTTTCTTT. Protein: CASSQAGLLNTEAFF.

V usage is TRBV19 and J usage is TRBJ1-5; 10 bases map to TRBD1. With V trimmed by 10 bases and J by 5 bases, 2 bases remained unmatched. Germline V lookup: CDR1 LNHDA, CDR2 SQIVND (reference sequence). This CDR3 region has 12 residues. CDR3 loop: CAIGTGDQPQHF. CDR3 in DNA: TGTGCCATTGGGACAGGGGATCAGCCCCAGCATTTT.

This rearrangement joins TRBV6-5 to TRBJ2-1, with 8 bases lining up with TRBD2. The CDR3 is 14 amino acids. Looked up from germline, CDR1 is MNHEY and CDR2 is SVGAGI. The ends lost 6 bases at V and 7 bases at J; junction bases unmatched: 8. The CDR3 nucleotides read TGTGCCAGCAGGACCCGGGGGGGGGTGAATGAGCAGTTCTTC. Amino acids: CASRTRGGVNEQFF.

The chain links TRBV9 to TRBJ2-1; D is perhaps TRBD1 (5 bases). The CDR3 contains 17 residues. V lost 0 bases, J lost 0 bases, and 13 bases lay in between. CDR1 SGDLS and CDR2 YYNGEE come from the germline V gene. The CDR3 nucleotides read TGTGCCAGCAGCGTAGGGGGATACAGGAGCTCCTACAATGAGCAGTTCTTC. Translating gives CASSVGGYRSSYNEQFF.

The chain joins TRBV2 to TRBJ1-6; 8 positions agree with TRBD1. Germline V gives CDR1 SNHLY, CDR2 FYNNEI. V lost 7 bases and J lost 2; bases outside the gene matches: 4. This CDR3 is built from 15 residues. CDR3 protein: CASTSQGAYNSPLHF. The CDR3 bases are TGTGCCAGCACCTCACAGGGGGCCTATAATTCACCCCTCCACTTT.

The chain is built from TRBV6-5 and TRBJ2-3; the match to TRBD2 covers 11 bases. Germline lookup yields CDR1 MNHEY and CDR2 SVGAGI. The J segment lost 8 bases and the V segment lost 6 bases, leaving 7 bases of the junction unmatched. The CDR3 runs to 14 residues. The CDR3 region is CASSQTSGGVTQYF. The CDR3 region has the DNA TGTGCCAGCAGCCAAACTAGCGGGGGTGTTACGCAGTATTTT.

The chain is built from TRBV3-1 (or the pseudogene TRBV3-2) and TRBJ2-5; maybe TRBD2 (6 bases). Germline V gene lookup returns CDR1 LGHDT and CDR2 YNNKEL (reference sequence). The CDR3 spans 14 residues. V was shortened by 4 bases and J by 0 bases, with 9 bases between the two germline ends. The CDR3 nucleotides read TGTGCCAGCAGCCTCCAGCGGGACCAAGAGACCCAGTACTTC. Amino acids: CASSLQRDQETQYF.

V and J are TRBV19 and TRBJ1-6, with D uncertain. V was clipped by 0 bases and J by 7 bases, with 10 bases between them. From germline, CDR1 is LNHDA and CDR2 SQIVND (reference sequence). The CDR3 extends over 15 amino acids. Written as DNA, the CDR3 is TGTGCCAGTAGTATAGATCGTGGCAGGAATTCACCCCTCCACTTT. Residues: CASSIDRGRNSPLHF. The whole variable domain, remainder taken from reference TRBV19 and TRBJ1-6, is DGGITQSPKYLFRKEGQNVTLSCEQNLNHDAMYWYRQDPGQGLRLIYYSQIVNDFQKGDIAEGYSVSREKKESFPLTVTSAQKNPTAFYLCASSIDRGRNSPLHFGNGTRLTVT.

This chain joins TRBV12-3 or TRBV12-4 and TRBJ1-2; unclear D gene. V was clipped by 8 bases and J by 8 bases, with 12 bases between them. There are 11 residues in the CDR3. The CDR3 DNA follows: TGTGCCAGCGGAGGTCCCGAAGGCTACACCTTC. This gives the protein CASGGPEGYTF.

This clone was counted once. V is TRBV6-5 and J is TRBJ2-7, with 7 bases lining up with TRBD2. Germline V CDR1 and CDR2: MNHEY, SVGAGI. The CDR3 is 14 amino acids. J gave up 0 bases and V 6 bases, and 5 bases lay outside the gene matches. In DNA, the CDR3 is TGTGCCAGCAGGAAAGCGGGGTCCTCCTACGAGCAGTACTTC. As protein: CASRKAGSSYEQYF.

This clone was observed a handful of times. The V and J genes are TRBV6-5 and TRBJ1-2; the match to TRBD1 covers 9 bases. Germline-derived CDR1 and CDR2 are MNHEY and SVGAGI. V gave up 2 bases and J gave up 8 bases; unmatched junction bases: 12. This CDR3 region has 16 residues. CDR3: CASSYLETGGLRGYTF. In nucleotides, the CDR3 is TGTGCCAGCAGTTACCTAGAGACAGGGGGTCTACGAGGCTACACCTTC.

This sequence joins TRBV12-3 or TRBV12-4 and TRBJ2-7; D not resolved. This CDR3 has 13 amino acids. Trimming took off 6 bases at V and 2 bases at J, with 11 bases between the two ends. The CDR3 coding sequence is TGTGCCAGCAGCCCTCCTGGAGCCTACGAGCAGTACTTC. Translating gives CASSPPGAYEQYF.

V usage is TRBV5-4 and J usage is TRBJ2-5; maybe TRBD2 (6 bases). The end of the DNA is better explained by TRBJ2-7, so the J call may be wrong. Germline V lookup: CDR1 SGHNT, CDR2 YYREEE (reference sequence). The length of the CDR3 is 14 residues. CDR3 DNA: TGTGCCAGCAGCTTGGACGGGGGACTCTACGAGCAGTACTTC. Translated: CASSLDGGLYEQYF.

The chain links TRBV7-9 to TRBJ2-5; 9 nucleotides align to TRBD2. Looked up from germline, CDR1 is SEHNR and CDR2 is FQNEAQ (reference sequence). The CDR3 extends over 14 amino acids. V lost 4 bases to trimming and J lost 3 bases; unmatched junction nucleotides: 3. In DNA form, the CDR3 reads TGTGCCAGCAGCTCCTTAGCGGGGGAAGAGACCCAGTACTTC. It translates to CASSSLAGEETQYF.